Here is one TCR beta chain with its context. The protocol was immunoSEQ multiplex PCR, while the TCRdb copy is restricted to in-frame clones and leaves out a portion. The sample lists around 2,000,000 clones, about 92% seen once, with roughly 1.7% in the top ten. The data derive from a study of shared clonotypes between healthy human individuals. The germline V gene has CDR1 PRHDT and CDR2 FYEKMQ (reference sequence). CDR3 length: 15 amino acids. The ends were cut back, 2 bases at V and 2 bases at J, with 13 bases in the middle. In the naive CD8 group, cells lacked CD45RO and were positively selected for CCR7, so terminally differentiated effector memory CD45RA+ cells were left out.

The sequenced sample was naive CD8+ T cells from PBMCs. This TCR was sampled from a man younger than 35 in good health. Some clones in this sample may be carry-over from other donors' samples. This chain connects TRBV13 to TRBJ2-7; D possibly corresponds to TRBD2 (5 bases). The DNA of the CDR3 is TGTGCCAGCAGCTTAAAGGTGGGAGAGGCCTACGAGCAGTACTTC. It is translated as CASSLKVGEAYEQYF.